These 14 T cell receptor beta chains were all obtained from the same sample, sequenced in a study of regulatory T cells in long-lasting Graves disease. Time point defined: persistent/refractory GD, antithyroid drugs over 5 years with positive TRAb. The TCR library was made from RNA that had been extracted from PBMCs in TRIzol. Relying on iRepertoire HTBI primers and Arm-PCR of CDR3 regions, the team built TCR beta libraries. Each CDR3 protein is one row after TCRdb ran MiXCR on the multiplex PCR reads. The repertoire consists of 400,000 to 500,000 distinct CDR3 sequences, with 20% to 25% occurring once and the leading ten covering more than 13%. Sequences were derived from peripheral blood mononuclear cells (PBMCs), sampled when the disease was refractory, from a patient treated with antithyroid drugs. Receptor source: a female donor with Graves disease.

The chain joins TRBV7-9 to TRBJ2-1, with 11 bases aligning to TRBD2. The CDR3 is made up of 15 amino acids. Germline V gene sequence: CDR1 SEHNR, CDR2 FQNEAQ (reference sequence). With 8 bases clipped from V and 6 bases from J, the junction kept 9 bases outside the gene matches. CDR3 coding DNA: TGTGCCAGCCCGATCCCGGGACTAGCGGTCAATGAGCAGTTCTTC. Translated: CASPIPGLAVNEQFF.

The rearrangement links TRBV11-1 to TRBJ2-7; perhaps TRBD1 as D (6 bases). V lost 5 bases to trimming and J lost 0 bases, with 14 bases between them. Germline CDR1 and CDR2: SGHAT and FQDESV (reference sequence). The CDR3 is 15 amino acids. The CDR3 sequence is CASSPVGDNSYEQYF. The CDR3 DNA is TGTGCCAGCAGCCCGGTGGGGGACAACTCCTACGAGCAGTACTTC. Looking up the rest from reference TRBV11-1 and TRBJ2-7 gives the full variable domain: EAEVAQSPRYKITEKSQAVAFWCDPISGHATLYWYRQILGQGPELLVQFQDESVVDDSQLPKDRFSAERLKGVDSTLKIQPAELGDSAMYLCASSPVGDNSYEQYFGPGTRLTVT.

This clonotype was recorded a few times. A read error may be the cause here, since a much bigger clone is one base away. V is TRBV2 and J is TRBJ1-3; D is perhaps TRBD1 (5 bases). The CDR3 loop spans 16 amino acids. The germline V gene encodes CDR1 SNHLY and CDR2 FYNNEI. V lost 6 bases, J lost 5 bases, and 20 bases lay in between. CDR3 protein: CASRAFGGYLRNTIYF. The CDR3 bases are TGTGCCAGCAGAGCTTTCGGGGGATACCTGAGAAACACCATATATTTT.

This clonotype has ten or more counts. The chain employs TRBV7-8 and TRBJ2-7; 9 positions agree with TRBD2. Germline CDR1 is SGHVS and CDR2 is FQNEAQ. CDR3 size: 17 residues. Trimming at V came to 5 bases and at J to 4 bases, leaving 15 bases not matched to a gene. DNA of the CDR3: TGTGCCAGCAGCCCCCCCTTAGCGGGAGATAAAGGGTACGAGCAGTACTTC. It translates to CASSPPLAGDKGYEQYF.

This clonotype was observed a few times. J is TRBJ1-1 and V is TRBV19; TRBD1 aligns across 8 bases. CDR3 length: 16 residues. V lost 5 bases and J lost 4; bases outside the gene matches: 12. CDR1 is LNHDA, CDR2 SQIVND, per germline (reference sequence). CDR3 DNA: TGTGCCAGTAGTCTACTTTTGGGACAGGTAGGCACTGAAGCTTTCTTT. Translation: CASSLLLGQVGTEAFF.

This clonotype was observed many times. This chain uses TRBV28 with TRBJ2-7, with 11 bases that match TRBD2. From germline, CDR1 is MDHEN and CDR2 SYDVKM. V dropped 1 base and J dropped 5; count of bases not matched to a gene: 1. The CDR3 has 14 amino acids. The CDR3 DNA sequence: TGTGCCAGCAGTTTATATAGCGGGAGGGACGAGCAGTACTTC. Translated, it gives CASSLYSGRDEQYF.

This clonotype occurred a few times. A much larger clone lies one base from this, so it may be a read error. J is TRBJ2-7 and V is TRBV28; 8 positions agree with TRBD2. The length of the CDR3 is 14 residues. Germline values: CDR1 MDHEN, CDR2 SYDVKM. CDR3 nucleotides: TGTGCCAGCAGACCTTCGGGGGGGACCTACGCGCAGTACTTC. Protein: CASRPSGGTYAQYF.

This clonotype was seen many times. The chain employs TRBV20-1 and TRBJ2-5; 7 nucleotides line up with TRBD2. CDR1 is DFQATT, CDR2 SNEGSKA, per germline (reference sequence). CDR3 length: 15 amino acids. The J segment lost 4 bases and the V segment lost 2 bases, leaving 10 bases of the junction unmatched. CDR3 sequence: CSARSPTSLSETQYF. CDR3 in DNA: TGCAGTGCTAGATCCCCGACTAGCCTCTCAGAGACCCAGTACTTC.

This clonotype has a handful of counts. The chain recombines TRBV20-1 with TRBJ2-7; 11 nucleotides align to TRBD2. Trimming at V came to 3 bases and at J to 3 bases, leaving 7 bases not matched to a gene. The CDR3 extends over 15 amino acids. CDR1 is DFQATT, CDR2 SNEGSKA, per germline (reference sequence). CDR3 DNA sequence: TGCAGTGCTAGGTCTAGCGGGAGGCCCCTCTACGAGCAGTACTTC. Its translation: CSARSSGRPLYEQYF.

This clonotype has a count of ten or more. J is TRBJ2-5 and V is TRBV24-1; D might be TRBD2 (7 bases). Germline V gene sequence: CDR1 KGHDR, CDR2 SFDVKD. The CDR3 length is 15 residues. V dropped 3 bases and J dropped 4 bases, with 14 bases sitting between them. The chain's CDR3 is CATSDGTGGPETQYF. The CDR3, as DNA: TGTGCCACCAGTGATGGGACGGGGGGCCCAGAGACCCAGTACTTC.

This clonotype was observed many times. V is TRBV6-2 or TRBV6-3 and J is TRBJ1-5; 11 bases agree with TRBD1. Trimming removed 5 bases from V and 7 bases from J; junction bases left unmatched: 10. The CDR3 totals 16 residues. Germline assignment: CDR1 MNHEY and CDR2 SVGEGT. The CDR3 DNA is TGTGCCAGCAGTGAATTGGCCGGGACAGGGGGACAGCCCCAGCATTTT. Translated: CASSELAGTGGQPQHF.

The table lists this clonotype with many counts. The chain recombines TRBV28 with TRBJ1-5; D may be TRBD1 (6 bases). The CDR3 totals 15 residues. Germline assignment: CDR1 MDHEN and CDR2 SYDVKM. The V and J ends lost 5 bases and 4 bases respectively, with 15 bases between them. The CDR3 reads CASSLTGTANQPQHF. CDR3 in DNA: TGTGCCAGCAGTCTAACAGGGACGGCGAATCAGCCCCAGCATTTT.

This clonotype has a handful of counts. DNA for the CDR3: TGTGCCAGCAGTGAATGGAGGACAGCGACCTCCTACGAGCAGTACTTC. Its translation is CASSEWRTATSYEQYF. V and J are TRBV6-2 or TRBV6-3 and TRBJ2-7, with D perhaps TRBD1 (6 bases). In germline, CDR1 is MNHEY, CDR2 SVGEGT. The CDR3 covers 16 residues. The ends were cut back, 5 bases at V and 0 bases at J, with 17 bases in the middle.

There are a few counts of this clonotype. This chain uses TRBV9 with TRBJ1-2; TRBD1 aligns across 7 bases. J gave up 4 bases and V 3 bases, and 9 bases lay outside the gene matches. The CDR3 is 15 amino acids. The germline CDR1 and CDR2 sequences are SGDLS and YYNGEE. The CDR3 loop is CASSADQGDLYGYTF. The DNA of the CDR3 is TGTGCCAGCAGCGCAGACCAGGGGGACCTCTATGGCTACACCTTC.